The 22 T cell receptor beta chains below all came from one sample that was sequenced in a study of cytomegalovirus exposure and HLA in healthy donors. PCR involved 60 Vbeta and 13 Jbeta primers. Profiling relied on immunoSEQ multiplex PCR, and the TCRdb table lists in-frame clones only, not all of them. Seen here are around 130,000 clones, more than 60% observed once, and the top ten hold 6.5%. Material for sequencing was PBMCs. Source of these receptors: an older woman in good health and CMV-seronegative.

The table lists this clone with a few counts. The V and J genes are TRBV5-6 and TRBJ1-1; 7 bases are a match to TRBD1. V gave up 0 bases and J gave up 4 bases; unmatched junction bases: 3. This CDR3 is 14 amino acids long. CDR1 is SGHDT and CDR2 is YYEEEE in the germline V gene. CDR3 coding DNA: TGTGCCAGCAGCTTGGCCAGGGGGTCCACTGAAGCTTTCTTT. Amino acids: CASSLARGSTEAFF.

The chain is built from TRBV18 and TRBJ2-5, with D perhaps TRBD1 (6 bases). Per the germline V gene, CDR1 is KGHSH and CDR2 is LQKENI. V was clipped by 2 bases and J by 6 bases, with 16 bases between them. CDR3 size: 15 residues. The CDR3 sequence is CASSPIQTGPQTQYF. CDR3 DNA sequence: TGTGCCAGCTCACCAATACAGACAGGTCCGCAGACCCAGTACTTC. Full variable domain (missing parts from reference TRBV18 and TRBJ2-5): NAGVMQNPRHLVRRRGQEARLRCSPMKGHSHVYWYRQLPEEGLKFMVYLQKENIIDESGMPKERFSAEFPKEGPSILRIQQVVRGDSAAYFCASSPIQTGPQTQYFGPGTRLLVL.

The J gene is TRBJ2-5, the V gene TRBV29-1; TRBD1 matches 7 bases. After removal of 6 bases from V and 3 bases from J, the junction contained 4 bases not matched to a gene. CDR1 is SQVTM and CDR2 is ANQGSEA in the germline V gene. The CDR3 has 12 amino acids. CDR3 sequence: CSVADREETQYF. The CDR3, as DNA: TGCAGCGTCGCCGACAGGGAAGAGACCCAGTACTTC. Full variable domain (rest looked up from reference TRBV29-1 and TRBJ2-5): SAVISQKPSRDICQRGTSLTIQCQVDSQVTMMFWYRQQPGQSLTLIATANQGSEATYESGFVIDKFPISRPNLTFSTLTVSNMSPEDSSIYLCSVADREETQYFGPGTRLLVL.

The V and J genes are TRBV27 and TRBJ1-4; 10 bases are a match to TRBD1. CDR1 is MNHEY and CDR2 is SMNVEV in the germline V gene (reference sequence). The CDR3 has 16 amino acids. V was clipped by 4 bases and J by 6 bases; unmatched bases: 8. CDR3 residues: CASSSRPDRGDEKLFF. CDR3 nucleotides: TGTGCCAGCAGTTCCAGGCCGGACAGGGGGGATGAAAAACTGTTTTTT.

This rearrangement joins TRBV6-1 to TRBJ1-3; D is undetermined. Trimming removed 6 bases from V and 0 bases from J, with 12 bases in between. Per germline, CDR1 MNHNS and CDR2 SASEGT. This CDR3 contains 15 residues. CDR3 sequence: CASREGPLSGNTIYF. In DNA form, the CDR3 reads TGTGCCAGCAGGGAGGGCCCCCTCTCTGGAAACACCATATATTTT.

This clone was recorded a few times. CDR3 sequence reads: CASSRTSGGIEKLFF. The CDR3 DNA follows: TGTGCCAGCAGCAGGACTAGCGGGGGTATTGAAAAACTGTTTTTT. V and J are TRBV28 and TRBJ1-4; D is perhaps TRBD1 (5 bases). CDR3 length: 15 amino acids. V lost 6 bases, J lost 7 bases, and 18 bases lay in between. The germline gives CDR1 MDHEN, CDR2 SYDVKM.

The CDR3 spells CAIMDVAGGETQYF. The CDR3, as DNA: TGTGCCATCATGGACGTAGCGGGGGGGGAGACCCAGTACTTC. The chain employs TRBV10-3 and TRBJ2-5, with TRBD2 identical over 11 bases. V was pared by 7 bases and J by 5 bases, with 6 bases of the junction left unmatched. The CDR3 extends over 14 amino acids. Germline V gene lookup returns CDR1 ENHRY and CDR2 SYGVKD.

J is TRBJ1-1 and V is TRBV7-9; D is undetermined. Deletions cut 0 bases from V and 6 bases from J, with 11 bases between. Germline loops: CDR1 SEHNR, CDR2 FQNEAQ (reference sequence). The CDR3 has 14 residues. In nucleotides, the CDR3 is TGTGCCAGCAGCTTAGCGGCGATGGGAGCTGAAGCTTTCTTT. Translated: CASSLAAMGAEAFF.

This clone was counted a few times. The chain joins TRBV9 to TRBJ1-5, with D unresolved. The germline V gene has CDR1 SGDLS and CDR2 YYNGEE. V lost 0 bases, J lost 4 bases, and 11 bases lay in between. CDR3 size: 15 residues. CDR3 sequence: CASSVDEGANQPQHF. CDR3 sequence (DNA): TGTGCCAGCAGCGTAGACGAGGGTGCGAATCAGCCCCAGCATTTT.

V is TRBV4-3 and J is TRBJ2-3; no definite D call. Germline loops: CDR1 LGHNA, CDR2 YSLEER. Trimming left V 0 bases short and J 3 bases short, with 7 bases between. The CDR3 runs 14 residues. The CDR3 protein is CASSQDAATDTQYF. The CDR3 DNA reads TGCGCCAGCAGCCAAGATGCCGCGACAGATACGCAGTATTTT.

The chain joins TRBV7-2 to TRBJ1-1; unclear D gene. The CDR3 has 13 amino acids. V was clipped by 1 base and J by 8 bases, with 11 bases between them. The germline V gene encodes CDR1 SGHTA and CDR2 FQGNSA. CDR3 nucleotide sequence: TGTGCCAGCAGCTTAGTAAGGACGGGAGAAGCTTTCTTT. Its protein is CASSLVRTGEAFF. Combining the CDR3 with reference TRBV7-2 and TRBJ1-1 gives the whole variable domain GAGVSQSPSNKVTEKGKDVELRCDPISGHTALYWYRQSLGQGLEFLIYFQGNSAPDKSGLPSDRFSAERTGGSVSTLTIQRTQQEDSAVYLCASSLVRTGEAFFGQGTRLTVV.

V is TRBV6-1 and J is TRBJ2-5; D unclear. Per germline, CDR1 MNHNS and CDR2 SASEGT. This CDR3 region has 14 residues. The V and J ends lost 1 base and 1 base respectively, with 7 bases between them. CDR3 region: CASSEGSGQETQYF. The CDR3 DNA sequence: TGTGCCAGCAGTGAAGGGTCAGGCCAAGAGACCCAGTACTTC.

The J gene is TRBJ2-1, the V gene TRBV5-6; D might be TRBD1 (5 bases). The CDR3 is made up of 14 amino acids. The V end was cut by 7 bases, the J end by 4 bases, with 15 bases between. CDR1 and CDR2 from the germline V gene are SGHDT and YYEEEE. In nucleotides, the CDR3 is TGTGCCAGCCTTCGGGCAGGACAATACAATGAGCAGTTCTTC. It is translated as CASLRAGQYNEQFF.

The chain recombines TRBV7-2 with TRBJ2-7, with 14 bases matching TRBD2. The CDR3 runs 19 residues. From germline, CDR1 is SGHTA and CDR2 FQGNSA. With V trimmed by 1 base and J by 6 bases, 14 bases remained unmatched. DNA of the CDR3: TGTGCCAGCAGCTTAGACCCTCGACTAGCGGGAGGGCCGTCGTCCGAGCAGTACTTC. Translation gives CASSLDPRLAGGPSSEQYF.

The chain has TRBV5-4 and TRBJ1-1; D not resolved. The CDR3 extends over 15 amino acids. V was trimmed by 6 bases and J by 4 bases, leaving 19 bases between them. The V gene's germline CDR1 is SGHNT and CDR2 YYREEE (reference sequence). Here the CDR3 DNA reads TGTGCCAGCACCACCGAGGAGGGTCTCGGCACTGAAGCTTTCTTT. This codes for CASTTEEGLGTEAFF.

The chain is built from TRBV7-6 and TRBJ2-7, with D unclear. The V end lost 2 bases, the J end lost 0 bases, and 8 bases lay between the germline ends. The length of the CDR3 is 14 residues. Germline-derived CDR1 and CDR2 are SGHVS and FNYEAQ. The CDR3 DNA reads as TGTGCCAGCAGCTTAAATCCCAGCTCCTACGAGCAGTACTTC. It is translated as CASSLNPSSYEQYF. Full variable domain (remainder filled in from reference TRBV7-6 and TRBJ2-7): GAGVSQSPRYKVTKRGQDVALRCDPISGHVSLYWYRQALGQGPEFLTYFNYEAQQDKSGLPNDRFSAERPEGSISTLTIQRTEQRDSAMYRCASSLNPSSYEQYFGPGTRLTVT.

This chain uses TRBV18 with TRBJ2-3; TRBD2 aligns across 9 bases. Germline CDR1 and CDR2: KGHSH and LQKENI. With 3 bases clipped from V and 4 bases from J, the junction kept 8 bases outside the gene matches. CDR3 length: 16 residues. The CDR3 nucleotides read TGTGCCAGCTCACCGGCGGCGGGGGGGCATGCAGATACGCAGTATTTT. Translated, it gives CASSPAAGGHADTQYF. Variable domain in full (rest from reference TRBV18 and TRBJ2-3): NAGVMQNPRHLVRRRGQEARLRCSPMKGHSHVYWYRQLPEEGLKFMVYLQKENIIDESGMPKERFSAEFPKEGPSILRIQQVVRGDSAAYFCASSPAAGGHADTQYFGPGTRLTVL.

The chain links TRBV19 to TRBJ1-2, with no clear D. Trimming removed 1 base from V and 7 bases from J, with 13 bases in between. Germline V gene sequence: CDR1 LNHDA, CDR2 SQIVND (reference sequence). The CDR3 covers 14 residues. The CDR3 bases are TGTGCCAGTAGTATAGCCGGGTTCCCCCCTGGCTACACCTTC. It translates to CASSIAGFPPGYTF.

This chain joins TRBV6-1 and TRBJ2-7, with D possibly being TRBD1 (6 bases). There are 13 residues in the CDR3. Germline V CDR1 and CDR2: MNHNS, SASEGT. V shed 6 bases and J shed 3 bases, with 12 bases lying between them. The CDR3 DNA follows: TGTGCCAGCAGACGACAGGCGCACTACGAGCAGTACTTC. Residues: CASRRQAHYEQYF.

The rearrangement joins TRBV5-1 to TRBJ2-1; possible D gene TRBD2, 6 bases. There are 16 residues in the CDR3. CDR1 and CDR2 from the germline V gene are SGHRS and YFSETQ. Deletions cut 0 bases from V and 0 bases from J, with 10 bases between. CDR3 DNA sequence: TGCGCCAGCAGCTTGGCCGCGGGGAACTCCTACAATGAGCAGTTCTTC. This translates into CASSLAAGNSYNEQFF.

The chain joins TRBV5-1 to TRBJ1-2, with 9 bases lining up with TRBD1. The CDR3 runs to 14 residues. Unmatched junction bases numbered 8, after V lost 4 bases and J lost 7 bases. Germline assignment: CDR1 SGHRS and CDR2 YFSETQ. The CDR3 coding sequence is TGCGCCAGCAGCATTCCTACAGGGGGCTCTGGCTACACCTTC. It specifies CASSIPTGGSGYTF.

This chain connects TRBV7-9 to TRBJ2-3; D is uncertain. Trimming removed 2 bases at V and 1 base at J, with 7 bases between. CDR1 is SEHNR and CDR2 is FQNEAQ in the germline V gene (reference sequence). The CDR3 consists of 14 residues. The CDR3 loop reads CASSLRQGTDTQYF. The CDR3 DNA follows: TGTGCCAGCAGCTTACGGCAGGGCACAGATACGCAGTATTTT. Combining the CDR3 with reference TRBV7-9 and TRBJ2-3 gives the whole variable domain DTGVSQNPRHKITKRGQNVTFRCDPISEHNRLYWYRQTLGQGPEFLTYFQNEAQLEKSRLLSDRFSAERPKGSFSTLEIQRTEQGDSAMYLCASSLRQGTDTQYFGPGTRLTVL.